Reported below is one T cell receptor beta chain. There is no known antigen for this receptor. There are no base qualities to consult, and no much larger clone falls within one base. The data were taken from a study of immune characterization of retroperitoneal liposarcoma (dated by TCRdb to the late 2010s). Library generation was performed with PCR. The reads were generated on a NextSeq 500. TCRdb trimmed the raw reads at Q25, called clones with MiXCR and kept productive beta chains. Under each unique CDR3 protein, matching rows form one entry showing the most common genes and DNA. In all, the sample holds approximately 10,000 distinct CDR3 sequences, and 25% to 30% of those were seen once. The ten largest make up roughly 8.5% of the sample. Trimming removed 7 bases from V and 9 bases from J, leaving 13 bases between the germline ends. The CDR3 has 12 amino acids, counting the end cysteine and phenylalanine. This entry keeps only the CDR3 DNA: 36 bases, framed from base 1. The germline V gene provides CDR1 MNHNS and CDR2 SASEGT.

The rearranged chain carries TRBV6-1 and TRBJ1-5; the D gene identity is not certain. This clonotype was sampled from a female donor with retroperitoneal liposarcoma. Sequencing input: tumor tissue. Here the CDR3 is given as CASTMSRGPQHF. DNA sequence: TGTGCCAGCACTATGTCGCGGGGGCCCCAGCATTTT.